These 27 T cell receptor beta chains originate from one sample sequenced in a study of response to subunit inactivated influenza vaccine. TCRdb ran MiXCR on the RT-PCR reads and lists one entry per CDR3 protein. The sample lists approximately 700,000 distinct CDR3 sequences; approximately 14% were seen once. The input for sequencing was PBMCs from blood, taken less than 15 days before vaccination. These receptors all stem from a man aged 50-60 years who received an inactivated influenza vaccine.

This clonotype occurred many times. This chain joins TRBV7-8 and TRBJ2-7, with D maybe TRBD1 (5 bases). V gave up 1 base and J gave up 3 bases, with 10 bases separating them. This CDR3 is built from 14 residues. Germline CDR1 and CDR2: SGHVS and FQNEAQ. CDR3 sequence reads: CASSLGRQIYEQYF. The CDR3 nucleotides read TGTGCCAGCAGCTTAGGGAGACAGATCTACGAGCAGTACTTC.

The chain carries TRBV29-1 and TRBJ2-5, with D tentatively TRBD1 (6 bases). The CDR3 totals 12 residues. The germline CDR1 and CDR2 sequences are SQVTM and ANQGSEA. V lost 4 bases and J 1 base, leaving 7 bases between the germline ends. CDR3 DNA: TGCAGCGTTGGGACAGCCCAAGAGACCCAGTACTTC. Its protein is CSVGTAQETQYF.

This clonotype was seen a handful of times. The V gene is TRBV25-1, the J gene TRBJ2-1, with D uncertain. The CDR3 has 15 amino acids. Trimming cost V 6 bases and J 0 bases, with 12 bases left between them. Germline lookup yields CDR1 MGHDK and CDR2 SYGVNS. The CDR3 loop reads CASSQGASSYNEQFF. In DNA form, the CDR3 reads TGTGCCAGCAGCCAAGGCGCCAGCTCCTACAATGAGCAGTTCTTC.

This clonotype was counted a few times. The CDR3 DNA sequence: TGTGCCAGCAACACAGGGGGCTTCTTTCAGCCCCAGCATTTT. Translating gives CASNTGGFFQPQHF. This rearrangement joins TRBV6-2 or TRBV6-3 to TRBJ1-5; 9 nucleotides match TRBD1. CDR3 length equals 14 residues. Germline CDR1 MNHEY, CDR2 SVGEGT. V gave up 7 bases and J gave up 6 bases; unmatched junction bases: 7.

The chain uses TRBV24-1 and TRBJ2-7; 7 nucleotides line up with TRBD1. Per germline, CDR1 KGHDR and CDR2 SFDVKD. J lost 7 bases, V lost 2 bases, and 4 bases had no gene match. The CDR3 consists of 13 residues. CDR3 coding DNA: TGTGCCACCAGTGATTCTTACAGGGGTGAGCAGTACTTC. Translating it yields CATSDSYRGEQYF.

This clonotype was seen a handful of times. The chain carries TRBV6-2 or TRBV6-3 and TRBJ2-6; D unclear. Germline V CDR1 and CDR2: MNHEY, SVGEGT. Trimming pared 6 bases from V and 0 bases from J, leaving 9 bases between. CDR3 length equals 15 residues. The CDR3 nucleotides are TGTGCCAGCAGCCGAACCAGCTCTGGGGCCAACGTCCTGACTTTC. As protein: CASSRTSSGANVLTF.

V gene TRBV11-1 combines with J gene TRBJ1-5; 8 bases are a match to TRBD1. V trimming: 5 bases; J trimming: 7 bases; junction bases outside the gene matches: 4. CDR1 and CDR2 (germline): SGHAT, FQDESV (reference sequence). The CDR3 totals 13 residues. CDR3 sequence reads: CASSPTGAQPQHF. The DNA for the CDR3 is TGTGCCAGCAGCCCGACAGGGGCACAGCCCCAGCATTTT.

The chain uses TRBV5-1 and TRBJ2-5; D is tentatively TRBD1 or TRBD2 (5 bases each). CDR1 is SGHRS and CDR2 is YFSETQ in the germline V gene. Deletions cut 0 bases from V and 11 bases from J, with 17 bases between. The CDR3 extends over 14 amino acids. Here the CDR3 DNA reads TGCGCCAGCAGCTTGGAAGGGACCTTCGCTCAACAGTACTTC. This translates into CASSLEGTFAQQYF.

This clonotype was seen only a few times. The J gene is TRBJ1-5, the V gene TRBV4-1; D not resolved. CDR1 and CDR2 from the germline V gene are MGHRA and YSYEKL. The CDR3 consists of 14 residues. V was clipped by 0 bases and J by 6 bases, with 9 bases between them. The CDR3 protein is CASSQEPKIQPQHF. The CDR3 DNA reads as TGCGCCAGCAGCCAAGAACCTAAGATTCAGCCCCAGCATTTT.

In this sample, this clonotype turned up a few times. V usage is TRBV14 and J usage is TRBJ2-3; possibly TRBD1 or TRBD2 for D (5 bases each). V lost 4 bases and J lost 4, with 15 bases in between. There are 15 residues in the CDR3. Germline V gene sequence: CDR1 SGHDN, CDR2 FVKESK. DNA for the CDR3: TGTGCCAGCAGCCCCCTCCTGGGGGTCCCAGATACGCAGTATTTT. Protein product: CASSPLLGVPDTQYF.

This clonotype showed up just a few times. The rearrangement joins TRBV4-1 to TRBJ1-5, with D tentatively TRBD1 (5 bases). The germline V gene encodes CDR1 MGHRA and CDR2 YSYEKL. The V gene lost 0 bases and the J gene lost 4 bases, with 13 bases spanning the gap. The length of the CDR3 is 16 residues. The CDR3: CASSQERQGRNQPQHF. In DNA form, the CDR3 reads TGCGCCAGCAGCCAAGAAAGGCAGGGCAGAAATCAGCCCCAGCATTTT.

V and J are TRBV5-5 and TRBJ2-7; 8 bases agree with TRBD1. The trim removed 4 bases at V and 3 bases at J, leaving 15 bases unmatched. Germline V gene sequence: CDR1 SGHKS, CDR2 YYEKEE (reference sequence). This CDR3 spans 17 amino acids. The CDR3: CASSPQGALNSFYEQYF. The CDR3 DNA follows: TGTGCCAGCAGCCCCCAGGGGGCTCTCAACTCCTTCTACGAGCAGTACTTC.

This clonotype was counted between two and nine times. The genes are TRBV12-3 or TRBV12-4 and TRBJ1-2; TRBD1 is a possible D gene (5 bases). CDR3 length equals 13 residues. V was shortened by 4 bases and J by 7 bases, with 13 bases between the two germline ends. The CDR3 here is CASSSMGGPGYTF. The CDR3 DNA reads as TGTGCCAGCAGTTCGATGGGGGGACCTGGCTACACCTTC.

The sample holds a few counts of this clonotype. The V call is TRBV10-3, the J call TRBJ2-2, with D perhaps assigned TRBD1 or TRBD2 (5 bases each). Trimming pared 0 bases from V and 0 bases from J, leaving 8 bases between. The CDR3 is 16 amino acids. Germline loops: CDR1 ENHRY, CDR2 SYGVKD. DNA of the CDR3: TGTGCCATCAGTGAGTCTGGGACGGCGAACACCGGGGAGCTGTTTTTT. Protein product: CAISESGTANTGELFF.

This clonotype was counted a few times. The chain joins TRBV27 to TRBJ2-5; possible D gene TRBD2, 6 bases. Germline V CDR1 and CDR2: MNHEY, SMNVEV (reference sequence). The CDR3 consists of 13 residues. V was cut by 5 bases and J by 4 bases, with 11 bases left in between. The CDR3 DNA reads TGTGCCAGCAGTCCTCTAGCGTCAGAGACCCAGTACTTC. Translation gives CASSPLASETQYF.

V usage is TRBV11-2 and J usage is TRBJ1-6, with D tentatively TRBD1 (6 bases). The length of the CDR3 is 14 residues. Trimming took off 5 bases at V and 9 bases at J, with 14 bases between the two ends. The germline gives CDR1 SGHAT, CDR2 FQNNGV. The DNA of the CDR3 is TGTGCCAGCAGCCCGGACAGCGGGAGTTCACCCCTCCACTTT. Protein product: CASSPDSGSSPLHF. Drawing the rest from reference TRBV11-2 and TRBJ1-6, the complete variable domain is EAGVAQSPRYKIIEKRQSVAFWCNPISGHATLYWYQQILGQGPKLLIQFQNNGVVDDSQLPKDRFSAERLKGVDSTLKIQPAKLEDSAVYLCASSPDSGSSPLHFGNGTRLTVT.

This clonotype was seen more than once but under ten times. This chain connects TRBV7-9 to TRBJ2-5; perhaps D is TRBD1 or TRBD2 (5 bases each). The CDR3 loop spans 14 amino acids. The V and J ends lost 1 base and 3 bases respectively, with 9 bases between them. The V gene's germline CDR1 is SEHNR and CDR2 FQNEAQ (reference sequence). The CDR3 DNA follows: TGTGCCAGCAGCTTAGAGGGACCCAAAGAGACCCAGTACTTC. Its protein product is CASSLEGPKETQYF.

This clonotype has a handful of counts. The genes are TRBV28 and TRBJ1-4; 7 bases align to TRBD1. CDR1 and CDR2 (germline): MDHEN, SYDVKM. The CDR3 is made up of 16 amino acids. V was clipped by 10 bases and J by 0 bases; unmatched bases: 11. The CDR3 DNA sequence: TGTGCCATCAGACAGGGAAGAGGGGCAACTAATGAAAAACTGTTTTTT. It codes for CAIRQGRGATNEKLFF.

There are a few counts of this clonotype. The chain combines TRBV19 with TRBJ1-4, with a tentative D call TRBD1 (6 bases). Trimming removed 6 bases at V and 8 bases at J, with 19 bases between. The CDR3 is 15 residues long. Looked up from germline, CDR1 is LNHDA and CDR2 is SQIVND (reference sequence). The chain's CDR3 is CASSISQGLREKLFF. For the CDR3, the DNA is TGTGCCAGTAGCATCTCCCAGGGGTTAAGAGAAAAACTGTTTTTT.

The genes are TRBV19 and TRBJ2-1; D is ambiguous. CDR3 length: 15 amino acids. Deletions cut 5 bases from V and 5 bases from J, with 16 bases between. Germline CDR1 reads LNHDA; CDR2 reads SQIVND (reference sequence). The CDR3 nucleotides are TGTGCCAGTAGTCCAGAGGCCCCCTGGGACAATGAGCAGTTCTTC. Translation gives CASSPEAPWDNEQFF.

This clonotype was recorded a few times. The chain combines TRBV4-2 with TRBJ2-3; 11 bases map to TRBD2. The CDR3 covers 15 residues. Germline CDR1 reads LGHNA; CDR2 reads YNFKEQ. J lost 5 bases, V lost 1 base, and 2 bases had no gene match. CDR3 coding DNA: TGTGCCAGCAGCCAAGCTAGCGGGGGGCAAGATACGCAGTATTTT. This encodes CASSQASGGQDTQYF.

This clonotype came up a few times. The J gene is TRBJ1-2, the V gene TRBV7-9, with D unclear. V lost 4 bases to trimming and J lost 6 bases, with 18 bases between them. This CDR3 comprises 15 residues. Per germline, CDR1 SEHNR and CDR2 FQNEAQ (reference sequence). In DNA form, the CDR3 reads TGTGCCAGCAGCTCTGACACGGCCCGGTGGAATGGCTACACCTTC. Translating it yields CASSSDTARWNGYTF. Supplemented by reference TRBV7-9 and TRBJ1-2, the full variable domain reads DTGVSQNPRHKITKRGQNVTFRCDPISEHNRLYWYRQTLGQGPEFLTYFQNEAQLEKSRLLSDRFSAERPKGSFSTLEIQRTEQGDSAMYLCASSSDTARWNGYTFGSGTRLTVV.

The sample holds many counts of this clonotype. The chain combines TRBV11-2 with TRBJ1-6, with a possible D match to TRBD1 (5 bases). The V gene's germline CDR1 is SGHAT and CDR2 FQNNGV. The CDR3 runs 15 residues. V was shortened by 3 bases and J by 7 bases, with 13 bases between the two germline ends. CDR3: CASSFTTGHNSPLHF. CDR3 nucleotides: TGTGCCAGCAGCTTTACGACGGGGCACAATTCACCCCTCCACTTT.

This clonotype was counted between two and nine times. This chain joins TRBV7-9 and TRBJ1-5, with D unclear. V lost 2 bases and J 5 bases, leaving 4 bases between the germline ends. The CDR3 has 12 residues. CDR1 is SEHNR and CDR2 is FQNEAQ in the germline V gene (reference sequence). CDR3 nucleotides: TGTGCCAGCAGCTTACCCCATCAGCCCCAGCATTTT. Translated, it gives CASSLPHQPQHF.

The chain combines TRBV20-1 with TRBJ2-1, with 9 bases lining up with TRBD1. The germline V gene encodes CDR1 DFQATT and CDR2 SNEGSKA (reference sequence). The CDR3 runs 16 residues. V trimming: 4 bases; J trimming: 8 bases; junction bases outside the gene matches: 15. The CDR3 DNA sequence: TGCAGTGCTACCGGACAGGGGACTTTTTCCATCGATGAGCAGTTCTTC. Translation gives CSATGQGTFSIDEQFF.

CDR3 sequence (DNA): TGTGCCATCAGCACAGGGGACAATGAGCAGTTCTTC. This encodes CAISTGDNEQFF. The V call is TRBV10-3, the J call TRBJ2-1; TRBD1 matches at 7 bases. Germline V gene sequence: CDR1 ENHRY, CDR2 SYGVKD. The CDR3 is made up of 12 amino acids. V gave up 6 bases and J gave up 5 bases; unmatched junction bases: 1.

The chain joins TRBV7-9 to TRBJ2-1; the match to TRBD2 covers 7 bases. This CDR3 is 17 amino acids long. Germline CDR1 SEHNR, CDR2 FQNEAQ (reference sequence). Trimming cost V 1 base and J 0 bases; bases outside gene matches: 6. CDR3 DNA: TGTGCCAGCAGCTTAGTAGGCGGGAGTAACTCCTACAATGAGCAGTTCTTC. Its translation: CASSLVGGSNSYNEQFF. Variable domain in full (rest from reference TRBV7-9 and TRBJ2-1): DTGVSQNPRHKITKRGQNVTFRCDPISEHNRLYWYRQTLGQGPEFLTYFQNEAQLEKSRLLSDRFSAERPKGSFSTLEIQRTEQGDSAMYLCASSLVGGSNSYNEQFFGPGTRLTVL.